This TCR beta chain emerged from a study of blood T cells in healthy people across ages. Overall study findings and caveats: The diversity estimates, figures obtained from one million T cells, were considered underestimates.

This clonotype was found a few times. Its antigen is not identified. PCR was performed a second time for about 6 to 12 cycles using a sample-barcoded 5' primer and a J-beta primer mix. TCRdb re-called the 5' RACE reads through MiXCR, storing one row per CDR3 protein. The data contain over 600,000 distinct CDR3 sequences, more than 35% of them singletons. The sequence was collected from a man of 80 years or more in good health. Source material: blood.

The CDR3: CALHSAGGFNEQYF. CDR3 bases: TGTGCCCTTCACTCGGCAGGGGGCTTTAATGAGCAGTACTTC. The V call is TRBV10-3, the J call TRBJ2-5; TRBD1 agrees at 8 bases. Germline trimming cut 11 bases from V and 11 bases from J; bases unmatched to any gene: 19. CDR3 length equals 14 residues. Germline values: CDR1 ENHRY, CDR2 SYGVKD.